This entry concerns a single T cell receptor (beta chain). The record originates from a study of blood T cell repertoires in COVID-19. Study background: The origin of the acute and convalescent COVID-19 samples was the United States, Italy and Spain.

Clones were read by immunoSEQ multiplex PCR, and TCRdb kept only the in-frame ones, dropping some. Among under 300,000 clones, about 80% were seen once, and the ten largest hold roughly 3.2%. Trimming stripped 2 bases from V and 5 bases from J, with 6 bases between. The germline gives CDR1 LGHNT, CDR2 FRNRAP. CDR3 length equals 12 residues. Participants spanned ages about 18 to 90 years and resided in 20 to 25 US areas. Categorization into cohorts depended on clinical history that participants reported. This clonotype was obtained from a man aged 50-60 years who had recovered from COVID-19. V gene TRBV12-5 combines with J gene TRBJ2-5; D is uncertain. The sample taken for sequencing was PBMCs or T cells enriched from blood (not recorded which). CDR3 region: CASGLSPETQYF. Here the CDR3 DNA reads TGTGCTAGTGGTTTGTCCCCGGAGACCCAGTACTTC. Full variable domain (remainder filled in from reference TRBV12-5 and TRBJ2-5): DARVTQTPRHKVTEMGQEVTMRCQPILGHNTVFWYRQTMMQGLELLAYFRNRAPLDDSGMPKDRFSAEMPDATLATLKIQPSEPRDSAVYFCASGLSPETQYFGPGTRLLVL.